A single sample is the source of the 15 T cell receptor beta chains below, sequenced in a study of blood T cell repertoires in COVID-19. Some clones are missing from TCRdb's copy, which holds only in-frame ones; the method was immunoSEQ multiplex PCR. The sample comprises 20,000 to 25,000 clones, approximately 86% of which are singletons, and over 15% rests with the top ten. Source material: peripheral blood. These receptors were taken from a human donor with acute or convalescent COVID-19. The donor label of this sample is uncertain.

This chain connects TRBV2 to TRBJ2-1; tentative D call: TRBD2 (5 bases). Looked up from germline, CDR1 is SNHLY and CDR2 is FYNNEI. The V end lost 8 bases, the J end lost 3 bases, and 14 bases lay between the germline ends. The CDR3 covers 14 residues. The CDR3 nucleotides read TGTGCCAGCCACTTGGGGAGAAGCTACAATGAGCAGTTCTTC. Translation gives CASHLGRSYNEQFF.

This chain uses TRBV6-5 with TRBJ1-6, with unresolved D. This CDR3 is built from 14 residues. V lost 6 bases and J 11 bases, leaving 17 bases between the germline ends. Germline V gene lookup returns CDR1 MNHEY and CDR2 SVGAGI. This CDR3 reads CASRARGSSPPLHF. In DNA form, the CDR3 reads TGTGCCAGCAGAGCGAGAGGGTCCTCCCCACCCCTCCACTTT.

This clone was counted a single time. The chain employs TRBV5-1 and TRBJ2-2; no clear D. The germline V gene has CDR1 SGHRS and CDR2 YFSETQ. CDR3 size: 13 residues. V was cut by 0 bases and J by 4 bases, with 4 bases left in between. The CDR3 coding sequence is TGCGCCAGCAGCTTGGCCGTCACCGGGGAGCTGTTTTTT. Protein: CASSLAVTGELFF. Variable domain in full (rest from reference TRBV5-1 and TRBJ2-2): KAGVTQTPRYLIKTRGQQVTLSCSPISGHRSVSWYQQTPGQGLQFLFEYFSETQRNKGNFPGRFSGRQFSNSRSEMNVSTLELGDSALYLCASSLAVTGELFFGEGSRLTVL.

This chain joins TRBV5-1 and TRBJ2-7; D may be TRBD2 (5 bases). Trimming removed 2 bases at V and 6 bases at J, with 15 bases between. This CDR3 region has 14 residues. The germline V gene encodes CDR1 SGHRS and CDR2 YFSETQ. CDR3: CASSLQRELGEQYF. The CDR3 nucleotides are TGCGCCAGCAGCTTACAAAGGGAGTTAGGCGAGCAGTACTTC.

The chain combines TRBV7-2 with TRBJ2-4; possibly TRBD1 for D (6 bases). This CDR3 comprises 17 residues. V dropped 5 bases and J dropped 3 bases, with 20 bases sitting between them. Germline V gene sequence: CDR1 SGHTA, CDR2 FQGNSA. As DNA, the CDR3 is TGTGCCAGCAGCCACGAAATTCAGGGGCCCTACAAAAACATTCAGTACTTC. It encodes CASSHEIQGPYKNIQYF.

J is TRBJ1-6 and V is TRBV7-2, with 8 nucleotides matching TRBD1. The germline gives CDR1 SGHTA, CDR2 FQGNSA. The CDR3 consists of 16 residues. After removal of 7 bases from V and 3 bases from J, the junction contained 8 bases not matched to a gene. The CDR3 spells CASIQTGGNYNSPLHF. CDR3 coding DNA: TGTGCCAGCATCCAAACAGGGGGAAACTATAATTCACCCCTCCACTTT.

V usage is TRBV7-2 and J usage is TRBJ1-5; no clear D. Looked up from germline, CDR1 is SGHTA and CDR2 is FQGNSA. Trimming took 3 bases from V and 0 from J, leaving 9 bases between them. The CDR3 loop spans 15 amino acids. The CDR3 sequence: CASSLSDGSNQPQHF. CDR3 coding DNA: TGTGCCAGCAGCTTGAGCGATGGTAGCAATCAGCCCCAGCATTTT.

The V gene is TRBV2, the J gene TRBJ1-2; TRBD1 agrees at 9 bases. Trimming at V came to 7 bases and at J to 6 bases, leaving 18 bases not matched to a gene. CDR1 is SNHLY, CDR2 FYNNEI, per germline. This CDR3 is built from 17 residues. The CDR3 here is CASNPDRGVFVSDGYTF. CDR3 in DNA: TGTGCCAGCAACCCGGACAGGGGTGTTTTCGTGTCGGATGGCTACACCTTC.

For the CDR3, the DNA is TGTGCCAGCAGCTTACGCCCGACAGGCAATCAGCCCCAGCATTTT. Its protein is CASSLRPTGNQPQHF. The chain has TRBV11-2 and TRBJ1-5; a possible D gene is TRBD1 (5 bases). This CDR3 has 15 residues. Germline loops: CDR1 SGHAT, CDR2 FQNNGV. V lost 2 bases and J lost 2, with 10 bases in between.

The chain recombines TRBV27 with TRBJ2-3; 8 bases are shared with TRBD1. Germline trimming cut 4 bases from V and 4 bases from J; bases unmatched to any gene: 7. Germline V gene data show CDR1 as MNHEY and CDR2 as SMNVEV (reference sequence). This CDR3 region has 15 residues. The chain's CDR3 is CASSSRTGMPDTQYF. The CDR3 bases are TGTGCCAGCAGTTCGCGGACAGGGATGCCAGATACGCAGTATTTT.

The chain combines TRBV6-5 with TRBJ1-4; 8 bases fit TRBD1. The CDR3 has 15 residues. V shed 5 bases and J 6 bases; nucleotides not matched to a gene: 8. Germline CDR1 and CDR2: MNHEY and SVGAGI. For the CDR3, the DNA is TGTGCCAGCAGTAAATTACAGGGGGAGGATGAAAAACTGTTTTTT. Translated: CASSKLQGEDEKLFF.

V gene TRBV5-1 combines with J gene TRBJ2-2; perhaps TRBD2 as D (6 bases). Germline-derived CDR1 and CDR2 are SGHRS and YFSETQ. V was pared by 7 bases and J by 2 bases, with 18 bases between. The CDR3 extends over 16 amino acids. The CDR3 nucleotides read TGCGCCAGCGGCGGCTCGTCGGGGGTTAACACCGGGGAGCTGTTTTTT. Protein: CASGGSSGVNTGELFF.

The rearrangement joins TRBV10-3 to TRBJ2-3, with TRBD2 identical over 10 bases. The CDR3 contains 17 residues. V lost 2 bases, J lost 1 base, and 6 bases stayed unmatched. Germline loops: CDR1 ENHRY, CDR2 SYGVKD. The CDR3, as DNA: TGTGCCATCAGTGAGGCGCTAGCGGGAGCGGGCACAGATACGCAGTATTTT. Its protein product is CAISEALAGAGTDTQYF.

The chain joins TRBV7-8 to TRBJ1-3; 11 bases align to TRBD1. This CDR3 comprises 17 residues. Per the germline V gene, CDR1 is SGHVS and CDR2 is FQNEAQ. Losses at the gene ends were 1 base for V and 4 bases for J; bases not matched to a gene: 6. This CDR3 reads CASSLGWDRGSGNTIYF. Written as DNA, the CDR3 is TGTGCCAGCAGCTTAGGTTGGGACAGGGGGTCCGGAAACACCATATATTTT.

The chain employs TRBV30 and TRBJ2-1, with TRBD2 identical over 10 bases. Per germline, CDR1 GTSNPN and CDR2 SVGIG (reference sequence). V lost 7 bases and J lost 6; bases outside the gene matches: 6. The CDR3 extends over 13 amino acids. The CDR3 region is CASSGLAFNEQFF. The CDR3 DNA reads TGTGCCTCCTCGGGACTAGCGTTCAATGAGCAGTTCTTC.